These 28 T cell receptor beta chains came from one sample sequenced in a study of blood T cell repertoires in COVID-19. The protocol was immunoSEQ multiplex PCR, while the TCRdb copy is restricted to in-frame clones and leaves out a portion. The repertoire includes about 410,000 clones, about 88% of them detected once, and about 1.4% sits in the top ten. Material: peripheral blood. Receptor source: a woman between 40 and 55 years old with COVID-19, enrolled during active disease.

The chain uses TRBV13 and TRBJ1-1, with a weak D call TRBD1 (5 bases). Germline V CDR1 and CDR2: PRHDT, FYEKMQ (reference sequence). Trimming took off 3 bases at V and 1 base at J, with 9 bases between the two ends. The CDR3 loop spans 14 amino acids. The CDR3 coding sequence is TGTGCCAGCAGCTTCGTCGGGGGGAACACTGAAGCTTTCTTT. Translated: CASSFVGGNTEAFF.

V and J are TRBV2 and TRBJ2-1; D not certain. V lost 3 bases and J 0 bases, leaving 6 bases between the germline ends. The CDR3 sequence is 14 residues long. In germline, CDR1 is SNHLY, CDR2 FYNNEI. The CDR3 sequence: CASSENYSYNEQFF. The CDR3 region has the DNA TGTGCCAGCAGTGAGAACTACTCCTACAATGAGCAGTTCTTC.

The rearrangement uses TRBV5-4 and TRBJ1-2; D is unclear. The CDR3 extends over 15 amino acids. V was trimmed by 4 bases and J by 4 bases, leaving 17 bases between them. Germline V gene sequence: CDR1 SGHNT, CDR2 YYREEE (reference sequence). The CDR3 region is CASSIATGNTYGYTF. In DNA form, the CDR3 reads TGTGCCAGCAGCATAGCGACGGGAAATACCTATGGCTACACCTTC. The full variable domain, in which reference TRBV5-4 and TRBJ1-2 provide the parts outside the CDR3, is ETGVTQSPTHLIKTRGQQVTLRCSSQSGHNTVSWYQQALGQGPQFIFQYYREEENGRGNFPPRFSGLQFPNYSSELNVNALELDDSALYLCASSIATGNTYGYTFGSGTRLTVV.

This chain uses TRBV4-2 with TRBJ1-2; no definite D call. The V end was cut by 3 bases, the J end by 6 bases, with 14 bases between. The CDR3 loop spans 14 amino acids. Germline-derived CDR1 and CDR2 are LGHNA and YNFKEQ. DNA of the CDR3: TGTGCCAGCAGCCACGGGAAGTCGGGGAATGGCTACACCTTC. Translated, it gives CASSHGKSGNGYTF.

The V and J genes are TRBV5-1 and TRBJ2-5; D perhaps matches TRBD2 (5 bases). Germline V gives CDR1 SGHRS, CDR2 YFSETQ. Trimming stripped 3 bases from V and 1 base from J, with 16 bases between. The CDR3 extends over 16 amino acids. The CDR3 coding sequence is TGCGCCAGCAGCTCGGGTTCCCTAGCAGCCCAAGAGACCCAGTACTTC. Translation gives CASSSGSLAAQETQYF.

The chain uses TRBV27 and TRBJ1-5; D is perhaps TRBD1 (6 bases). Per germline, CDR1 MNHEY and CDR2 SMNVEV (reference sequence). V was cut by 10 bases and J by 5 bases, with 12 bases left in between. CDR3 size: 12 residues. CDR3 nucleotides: TGTGCCATCGGGGGGCCCGATCAGCCCCAGCATTTT. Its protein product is CAIGGPDQPQHF.

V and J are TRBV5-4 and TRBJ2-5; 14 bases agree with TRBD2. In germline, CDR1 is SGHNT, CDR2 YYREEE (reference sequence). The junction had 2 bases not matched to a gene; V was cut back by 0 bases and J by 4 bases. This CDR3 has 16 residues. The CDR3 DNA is TGTGCCAGCAGCTTGGGGGGACTAGCGGGGGTAGAGACCCAGTACTTC. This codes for CASSLGGLAGVETQYF.

CDR3 nucleotide sequence: TGTGCCTGCGGGAGCGTCCCCTACGAGCAGTACTTC. This encodes CACGSVPYEQYF. This sequence joins TRBV30 and TRBJ2-7; maybe TRBD2 (6 bases). This CDR3 is 12 amino acids long. V lost 6 bases and J lost 2, with 11 bases in between. Germline V CDR1 and CDR2: GTSNPN, SVGIG (reference sequence).

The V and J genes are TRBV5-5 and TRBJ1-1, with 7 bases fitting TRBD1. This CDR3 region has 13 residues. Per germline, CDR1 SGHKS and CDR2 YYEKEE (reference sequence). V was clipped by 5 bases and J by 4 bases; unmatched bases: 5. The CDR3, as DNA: TGTGCCAGCAGTCAGACAGGGTCCACTGAAGCTTTCTTT. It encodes CASSQTGSTEAFF.

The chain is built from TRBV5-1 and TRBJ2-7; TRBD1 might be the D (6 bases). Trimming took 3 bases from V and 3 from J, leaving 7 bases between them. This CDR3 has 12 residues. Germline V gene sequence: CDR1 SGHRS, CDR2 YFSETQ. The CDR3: CASSSRGYEQYF. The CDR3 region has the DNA TGCGCCAGCAGCTCCAGGGGCTACGAGCAGTACTTC. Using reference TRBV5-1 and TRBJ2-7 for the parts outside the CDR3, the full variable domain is KAGVTQTPRYLIKTRGQQVTLSCSPISGHRSVSWYQQTPGQGLQFLFEYFSETQRNKGNFPGRFSGRQFSNSRSEMNVSTLELGDSALYLCASSSRGYEQYFGPGTRLTVT.

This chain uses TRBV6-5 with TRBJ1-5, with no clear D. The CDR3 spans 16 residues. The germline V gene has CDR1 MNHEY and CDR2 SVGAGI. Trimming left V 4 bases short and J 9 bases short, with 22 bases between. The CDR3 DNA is TGTGCCAGCAGTTCCAGGCTTGACGGGGTTAGTCGGCCCCAGCATTTT. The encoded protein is CASSSRLDGVSRPQHF.

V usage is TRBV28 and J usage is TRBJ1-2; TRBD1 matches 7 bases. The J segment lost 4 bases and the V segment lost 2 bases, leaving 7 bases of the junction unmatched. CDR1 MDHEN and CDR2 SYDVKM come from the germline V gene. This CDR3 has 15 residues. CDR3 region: CASSLVVGGSYGYTF. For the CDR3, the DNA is TGTGCCAGCAGTTTAGTGGTAGGGGGCAGCTATGGCTACACCTTC.

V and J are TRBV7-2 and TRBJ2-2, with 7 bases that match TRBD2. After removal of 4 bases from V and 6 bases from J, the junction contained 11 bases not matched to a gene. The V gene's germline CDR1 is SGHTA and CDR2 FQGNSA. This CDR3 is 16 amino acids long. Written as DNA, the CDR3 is TGTGCCAGCAGCTCGCATATATTTGGGAGGGCCGGGGAGCTGTTTTTT. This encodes CASSSHIFGRAGELFF. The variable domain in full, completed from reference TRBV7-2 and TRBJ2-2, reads GAGVSQSPSNKVTEKGKDVELRCDPISGHTALYWYRQSLGQGLEFLIYFQGNSAPDKSGLPSDRFSAERTGGSVSTLTIQRTQQEDSAVYLCASSSHIFGRAGELFFGEGSRLTVL.

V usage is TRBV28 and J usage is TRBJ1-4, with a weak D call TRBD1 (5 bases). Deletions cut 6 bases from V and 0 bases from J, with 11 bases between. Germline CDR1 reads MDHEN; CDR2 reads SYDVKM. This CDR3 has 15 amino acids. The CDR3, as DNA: TGTGCCAGCAGCCTCGACAGTTCAACTAATGAAAAACTGTTTTTT. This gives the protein CASSLDSSTNEKLFF.

The CDR3: CASRRGTGNYGYTF. The CDR3 DNA sequence: TGTGCCAGCCGACGGGGGACAGGGAACTATGGCTACACCTTC. This sequence joins TRBV27 and TRBJ1-2; 9 bases align to TRBD1. The CDR3 length is 14 residues. Per germline, CDR1 MNHEY and CDR2 SMNVEV (reference sequence). V trimming: 8 bases; J trimming: 2 bases; junction bases outside the gene matches: 6.

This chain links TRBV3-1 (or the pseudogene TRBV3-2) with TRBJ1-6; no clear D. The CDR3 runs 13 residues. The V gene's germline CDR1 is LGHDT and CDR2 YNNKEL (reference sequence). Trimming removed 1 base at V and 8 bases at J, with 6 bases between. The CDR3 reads CASSQGEYSPLHF. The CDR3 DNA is TGTGCCAGCAGCCAAGGGGAGTATTCACCCCTCCACTTT.

This chain's CDR3 is CASSQMRGNTEAFF. The CDR3 nucleotides are TGTGCCAGCAGCCAAATGCGGGGGAACACTGAAGCTTTCTTT. The rearrangement joins TRBV3-1 (or the pseudogene TRBV3-2) to TRBJ1-1; D call uncertain. CDR3 size: 14 residues. CDR1 is LGHDT, CDR2 YNNKEL, per germline (reference sequence). V shed 2 bases and J shed 1 base, with 8 bases lying between them.

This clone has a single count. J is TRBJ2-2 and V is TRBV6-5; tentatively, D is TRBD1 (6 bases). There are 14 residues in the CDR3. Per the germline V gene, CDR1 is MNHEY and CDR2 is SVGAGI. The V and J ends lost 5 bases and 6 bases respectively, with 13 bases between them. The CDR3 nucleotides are TGTGCCAGCAGTAGAATCAGGGGATCCGGGGAGCTGTTTTTT. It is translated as CASSRIRGSGELFF.

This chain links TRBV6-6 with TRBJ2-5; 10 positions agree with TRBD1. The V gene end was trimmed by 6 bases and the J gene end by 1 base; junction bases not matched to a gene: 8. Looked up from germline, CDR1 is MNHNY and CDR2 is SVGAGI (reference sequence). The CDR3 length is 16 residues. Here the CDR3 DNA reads TGTGCCAGCAGAACTGGGACAGGGGTCACCCAAGAGACCCAGTACTTC. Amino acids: CASRTGTGVTQETQYF.

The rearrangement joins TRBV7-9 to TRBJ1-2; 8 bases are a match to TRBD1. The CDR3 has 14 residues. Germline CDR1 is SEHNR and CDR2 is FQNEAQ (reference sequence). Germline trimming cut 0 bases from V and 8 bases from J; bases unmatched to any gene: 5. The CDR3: CASSLARTGKGYTF. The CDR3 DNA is TGTGCCAGCAGCTTAGCGAGGACAGGGAAAGGCTACACCTTC.

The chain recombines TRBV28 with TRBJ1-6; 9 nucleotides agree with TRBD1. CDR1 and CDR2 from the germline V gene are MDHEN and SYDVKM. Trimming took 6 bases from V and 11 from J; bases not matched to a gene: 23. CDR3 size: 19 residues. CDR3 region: CASRPGLLFVQGARPPLHF. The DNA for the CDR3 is TGTGCCAGCAGGCCCGGGCTACTTTTTGTACAGGGGGCAAGACCACCCCTCCACTTT.

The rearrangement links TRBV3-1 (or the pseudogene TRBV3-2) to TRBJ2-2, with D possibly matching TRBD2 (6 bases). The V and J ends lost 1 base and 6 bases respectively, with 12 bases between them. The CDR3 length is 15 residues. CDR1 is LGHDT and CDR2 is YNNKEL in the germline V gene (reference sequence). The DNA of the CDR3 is TGTGCCAGCAGCCAAGGGGCAGCTAGCGCCGGGGAGCTGTTTTTT. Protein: CASSQGAASAGELFF.

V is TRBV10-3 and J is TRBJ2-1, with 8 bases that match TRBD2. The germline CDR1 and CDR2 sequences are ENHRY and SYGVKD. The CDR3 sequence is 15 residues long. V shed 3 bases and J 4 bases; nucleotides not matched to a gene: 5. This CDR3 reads CAISDATSGYNEQFF. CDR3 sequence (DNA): TGTGCCATCAGTGATGCTACTAGCGGATACAATGAGCAGTTCTTC.

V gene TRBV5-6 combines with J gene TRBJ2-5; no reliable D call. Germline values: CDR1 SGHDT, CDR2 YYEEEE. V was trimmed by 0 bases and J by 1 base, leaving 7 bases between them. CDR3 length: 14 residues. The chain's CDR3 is CASSLGQSQETQYF. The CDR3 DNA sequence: TGTGCCAGCAGCTTGGGGCAGTCCCAAGAGACCCAGTACTTC.

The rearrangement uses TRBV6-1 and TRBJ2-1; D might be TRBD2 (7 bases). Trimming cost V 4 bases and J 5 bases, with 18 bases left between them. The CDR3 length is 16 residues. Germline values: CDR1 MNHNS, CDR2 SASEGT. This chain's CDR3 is CASSGLRGGSDNEQFF. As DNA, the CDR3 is TGTGCCAGCAGTGGACTCAGGGGAGGGTCAGACAATGAGCAGTTCTTC.

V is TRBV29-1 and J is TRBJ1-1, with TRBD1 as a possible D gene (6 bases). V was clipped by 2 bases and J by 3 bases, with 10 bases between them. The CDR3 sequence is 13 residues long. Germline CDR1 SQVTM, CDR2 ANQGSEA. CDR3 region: CSVETGWDTEAFF. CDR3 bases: TGCAGCGTTGAAACAGGGTGGGACACTGAAGCTTTCTTT.

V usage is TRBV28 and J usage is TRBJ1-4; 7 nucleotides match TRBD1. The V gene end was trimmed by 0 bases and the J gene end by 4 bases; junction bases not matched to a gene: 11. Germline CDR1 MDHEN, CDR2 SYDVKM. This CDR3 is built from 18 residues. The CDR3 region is CASSLWSSRGAVNEKLFF. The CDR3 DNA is TGTGCCAGCAGTTTATGGAGCAGCAGGGGGGCGGTTAATGAAAAACTGTTTTTT. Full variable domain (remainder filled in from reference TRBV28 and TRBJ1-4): DVKVTQSSRYLVKRTGEKVFLECVQDMDHENMFWYRQDPGLGLRLIYFSYDVKMKEKGDIPEGYSVSREKKERFSLILESASTNQTSMYLCASSLWSSRGAVNEKLFFGSGTQLSVL.

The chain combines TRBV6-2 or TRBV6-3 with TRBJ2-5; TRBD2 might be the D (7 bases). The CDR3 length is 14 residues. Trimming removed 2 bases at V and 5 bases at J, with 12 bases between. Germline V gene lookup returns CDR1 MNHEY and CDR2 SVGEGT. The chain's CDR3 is CASSYRGTTETQYF. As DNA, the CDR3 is TGTGCCAGCAGTTACAGGGGGACTACGGAGACCCAGTACTTC.